This is a list of T cell receptor beta chains from one sample in a study of HIV-infected patients and healthy controls. TCRdb ran MiXCR on the 5' RACE reads and lists one entry per CDR3 protein. This sample has about 6,600 distinct CDR3 sequences; 8.5% to 12% occur once, and the top ten carry about 18%. The sample was blood, taken during antiretroviral therapy. These receptor sequences come from an adult with HIV infection. Both conserved end residues are part of each CDR3. Fields, in order: CDR3 protein, CDR3 DNA, clone size, CDR3 length, J gene, D gene, V gene. A D gene is named only where the DNA matches it firmly. Expanded clones are given a class, and other clones once, few, many or no size at all.

CDR3aa: CASSHSTSPGEQYF; CDR3nt: TGTGCCAGCAGTCACTCGACTAGCCCCGGGGAGCAGTACTTC; abundance: NA; len: 14; j_gene: TRBJ2-7; d_gene: TRBD2; v_gene: TRBV6-6
CDR3aa: CASSIAGHPNTGELFF; CDR3nt: TGTGCCAGCAGTATAGCGGGCCACCCGAACACCGGGGAGCTGTTTTTT; abundance: medium-sized; len: 16; j_gene: TRBJ2-2; d_gene: NA; v_gene: TRBV21-1
CDR3aa: CASGGSRRRETQYF; CDR3nt: TGTGCCAGCGGGGGGAGCCGCCGCCGGGAGACCCAGTACTTC; abundance: many; len: 14; j_gene: TRBJ2-5; d_gene: NA; v_gene: TRBV7-2
CDR3aa: CATSVIHSSYAARHEQFF; CDR3nt: TGTGCCACCAGTGTTATTCACAGTTCTTATGCAGCGCGCCATGAGCAGTTCTTC; abundance: medium-sized; len: 18; j_gene: TRBJ2-1; d_gene: NA; v_gene: TRBV24-1
CDR3aa: CASSTGGLYYEQYF; CDR3nt: TGTGCCAGTAGTACAGGTGGGCTGTACTACGAGCAGTACTTC; abundance: NA; len: 14; j_gene: TRBJ2-7; d_gene: NA; v_gene: TRBV19
CDR3aa: CASRRGPGQRNEKLFF; CDR3nt: TGTGCCAGCAGACGAGGCCCGGGACAGAGGAATGAAAAACTGTTTTTT; abundance: many; len: 16; j_gene: TRBJ1-4; d_gene: TRBD1; v_gene: TRBV7-3
CDR3aa: CASSPTGGTTDTQYF; CDR3nt: TGTGCCAGCTCACCAACGGGGGGCACGACAGATACGCAGTATTTT; abundance: NA; len: 15; j_gene: TRBJ2-3; d_gene: NA; v_gene: TRBV18
CDR3aa: CASSSGDRINTYEQYF; CDR3nt: TGCGCCAGCAGCTCGGGGGACAGGATAAACACCTACGAGCAGTACTTC; abundance: many; len: 16; j_gene: TRBJ2-7; d_gene: TRBD1; v_gene: TRBV5-1
CDR3aa: CASSPGPSYNEQFF; CDR3nt: TGTGCCAGCAGTCCCGGCCCGTCCTACAATGAGCAGTTCTTC; abundance: many; len: 14; j_gene: TRBJ2-1; d_gene: NA; v_gene: TRBV27
CDR3aa: CASSYSEEYQETQYF; CDR3nt: TGTGCCAGCAGTTACTCGGAGGAGTACCAAGAGACCCAGTACTTC; abundance: medium-sized; len: 15; j_gene: TRBJ2-5; d_gene: NA; v_gene: TRBV6-5
CDR3aa: CSVRDRDPEAFF; CDR3nt: TGCAGCGTAAGGGACAGGGACCCTGAAGCTTTCTTT; abundance: NA; len: 12; j_gene: TRBJ1-1; d_gene: TRBD1; v_gene: TRBV29-1
CDR3aa: CASTDRLALDRQFF; CDR3nt: TGTGCCAGCACCGACCGACTAGCGCTCGATCGGCAGTTCTTC; abundance: NA; len: 14; j_gene: TRBJ2-1; d_gene: TRBD2; v_gene: TRBV6-1
CDR3aa: CASSLETRAGELFF; CDR3nt: TGTGCCAGCAGCTTAGAGACCAGGGCCGGGGAGCTGTTTTTT; abundance: large; len: 14; j_gene: TRBJ2-2; d_gene: NA; v_gene: TRBV7-6
CDR3aa: CASSLYEGDEQFF; CDR3nt: TGTGCCAGCAGCTTATACGAGGGCGATGAGCAGTTCTTC; abundance: medium-sized; len: 13; j_gene: TRBJ2-1; d_gene: NA; v_gene: TRBV11-2
CDR3aa: CASSYQDTFYEQYF; CDR3nt: TGTGCCAGCAGTTACCAGGACACTTTCTACGAGCAGTACTTC; abundance: many; len: 14; j_gene: TRBJ2-7; d_gene: NA; v_gene: TRBV6-5
CDR3aa: CASSHFRTGVGELFF; CDR3nt: TGTGCCAGCAGCCATTTCCGGACAGGGGTCGGGGAGCTGTTTTTT; abundance: few; len: 15; j_gene: TRBJ2-2; d_gene: TRBD1; v_gene: TRBV11-2
CDR3aa: CASSLRDRPHYEQYF; CDR3nt: TGTGCCAGCAGCCTCCGGGACAGGCCTCACTACGAGCAGTACTTC; abundance: medium-sized; len: 15; j_gene: TRBJ2-7; d_gene: TRBD1; v_gene: TRBV13
CDR3aa: CASSYSRGPYEQYF; CDR3nt: TGTGCCAGCAGTTACTCAAGGGGCCCCTACGAGCAGTACTTC; abundance: medium-sized; len: 14; j_gene: TRBJ2-7; d_gene: NA; v_gene: TRBV6-5
CDR3aa: CASSGRTAGSPLHF; CDR3nt: TGTGCCAGCAGCGGACGGACGGCCGGCTCACCCCTCCACTTT; abundance: medium-sized; len: 14; j_gene: TRBJ1-6; d_gene: NA; v_gene: TRBV21-1
CDR3aa: CASSFGQGASGELFF; CDR3nt: TGTGCCAGCAGCTTTGGACAGGGGGCGTCCGGGGAGCTGTTTTTT; abundance: NA; len: 15; j_gene: TRBJ2-2; d_gene: TRBD1; v_gene: TRBV7-2
CDR3aa: CASSETSGGAIDTQYF; CDR3nt: TGCGCCAGCAGCGAGACTAGCGGGGGGGCCATAGATACGCAGTATTTT; abundance: medium-sized; len: 16; j_gene: TRBJ2-3; d_gene: TRBD2; v_gene: TRBV4-1
CDR3aa: CASSLTGPYEQYF; CDR3nt: TGTGCCAGCAGCTTGACAGGGCCCTACGAGCAGTACTTC; abundance: few; len: 13; j_gene: TRBJ2-7; d_gene: NA; v_gene: TRBV5-6
CDR3aa: CASSLTAAHSNQPQHF; CDR3nt: TGTGCCAGCAGCCTGACGGCGGCGCATAGCAATCAGCCCCAGCATTTT; abundance: medium-sized; len: 16; j_gene: TRBJ1-5; d_gene: NA; v_gene: TRBV11-2
CDR3aa: CSVEGMAGGPRDTQYF; CDR3nt: TGCAGCGTTGAAGGTATGGCGGGGGGGCCAAGAGATACGCAGTATTTT; abundance: many; len: 16; j_gene: TRBJ2-3; d_gene: TRBD2; v_gene: TRBV29-1
CDR3aa: CASSLPGQPQHF; CDR3nt: TGTGCCAGCAGTTTACCCGGTCAGCCCCAGCATTTT; abundance: many; len: 12; j_gene: TRBJ1-5; d_gene: NA; v_gene: TRBV28
CDR3aa: CASSLSLTNYGYTF; CDR3nt: TGTGCCAGCAGCTTAAGTCTAACTAACTATGGCTACACCTTC; abundance: NA; len: 14; j_gene: TRBJ1-2; d_gene: NA; v_gene: TRBV7-2
CDR3aa: CSATNRAVGTEAFF; CDR3nt: TGCAGTGCTACAAACAGGGCTGTAGGGACTGAAGCTTTCTTT; abundance: medium-sized; len: 14; j_gene: TRBJ1-1; d_gene: NA; v_gene: TRBV20-1
CDR3aa: CASSLRPSGGAHEQYF; CDR3nt: TGTGCCAGCAGCTTACGCCCTAGCGGGGGGGCCCACGAGCAGTACTTC; abundance: many; len: 16; j_gene: TRBJ2-7; d_gene: TRBD2; v_gene: TRBV7-3
CDR3aa: CASSYSIDTQYF; CDR3nt: TGTGCCAGCAGTTACTCTATAGATACGCAGTATTTT; abundance: medium-sized; len: 12; j_gene: TRBJ2-3; d_gene: NA; v_gene: TRBV6-2/TRBV6-3
CDR3aa: CSVGRGSAEAFF; CDR3nt: TGCAGCGTTGGAAGGGGTAGCGCTGAAGCTTTCTTT; abundance: medium-sized; len: 12; j_gene: TRBJ1-1; d_gene: NA; v_gene: TRBV29-1
CDR3aa: CASSYSMLVSTGELFF; CDR3nt: TGTGCCAGCAGTTACTCGATGCTAGTGAGCACCGGGGAGCTGTTTTTT; abundance: many; len: 16; j_gene: TRBJ2-2; d_gene: NA; v_gene: TRBV6-5
CDR3aa: CASSSRRRGYTDTQYF; CDR3nt: TGTGCCAGCAGTTCCCGCCGGCGGGGGTACACAGATACGCAGTATTTT; abundance: medium-sized; len: 16; j_gene: TRBJ2-3; d_gene: TRBD2; v_gene: TRBV12-3/TRBV12-4
CDR3aa: CASSYRVNTEAFF; CDR3nt: TGTGCCAGCAGTTATAGGGTGAACACTGAAGCTTTCTTT; abundance: medium-sized; len: 13; j_gene: TRBJ1-1; d_gene: NA; v_gene: TRBV6-2/TRBV6-3
CDR3aa: CASNSRLAGPDTQYF; CDR3nt: TGTGCCAGCAATTCCAGACTAGCGGGTCCAGATACGCAGTATTTT; abundance: medium-sized; len: 15; j_gene: TRBJ2-3; d_gene: TRBD2; v_gene: TRBV7-2
CDR3aa: CAPLGRDNNEQFF; CDR3nt: TGTGCCCCACTAGGCAGGGACAACAATGAGCAGTTCTTC; abundance: large; len: 13; j_gene: TRBJ2-1; d_gene: NA; v_gene: TRBV25-1
CDR3aa: CASRQTGEETQYF; CDR3nt: TGTGCCAGCAGACAGACAGGGGAAGAGACCCAGTACTTC; abundance: many; len: 13; j_gene: TRBJ2-5; d_gene: TRBD1; v_gene: TRBV6-5
CDR3aa: CASSLDSGTAPCEQYF; CDR3nt: TGTGCCAGCAGCTTAGATTCTGGGACAGCTCCTTGCGAGCAGTACTTC; abundance: medium-sized; len: 16; j_gene: TRBJ2-7; d_gene: TRBD1; v_gene: TRBV7-8
CDR3aa: CASSLQGTTDTQYF; CDR3nt: TGTGCCAGCAGCTTGCAGGGTACCACAGATACGCAGTATTTT; abundance: medium-sized; len: 14; j_gene: TRBJ2-3; d_gene: NA; v_gene: TRBV7-2
CDR3aa: CSASGGADTQYF; CDR3nt: TGCAGTGCGTCCGGCGGGGCTGATACGCAGTATTTT; abundance: many; len: 12; j_gene: TRBJ2-3; d_gene: NA; v_gene: TRBV20-1